This T cell receptor (beta chain) was captured by sequencing in a study of shared T cell receptors in the human thymus. The assay was immunoSEQ multiplex PCR, and TCRdb's table has in-frame clones only and misses some. The repertoire includes roughly 660,000 clones, 88% of them detected once, and about 0.01% sits in the top ten. The germline gives CDR1 MNHNS, CDR2 SASEGT. This CDR3 contains 14 residues. Trimming shortened V by 8 bases and J by 2 bases, and 16 bases separated the two germline ends. This same sample was also part of a study on human thymus T cells. That work contributes: Thymus specimens were resections from corrective heart surgery. Repertoires sampled from thymus and blood appeared biased in V and J gene usage. There were highly overlapping thymic repertoires among unrelated individuals, as related research reported.

This clonotype originated in a boy under two years old with a congenital heart defect. Sample: thymocytes. The chain uses TRBV6-1 and TRBJ2-7; TRBD2 is a possible D gene (6 bases). The CDR3 here is CASSWDSQAYEQYF. The CDR3 DNA is TGTGCCAGCTCCTGGGACTCTCAGGCCTACGAGCAGTACTTC.